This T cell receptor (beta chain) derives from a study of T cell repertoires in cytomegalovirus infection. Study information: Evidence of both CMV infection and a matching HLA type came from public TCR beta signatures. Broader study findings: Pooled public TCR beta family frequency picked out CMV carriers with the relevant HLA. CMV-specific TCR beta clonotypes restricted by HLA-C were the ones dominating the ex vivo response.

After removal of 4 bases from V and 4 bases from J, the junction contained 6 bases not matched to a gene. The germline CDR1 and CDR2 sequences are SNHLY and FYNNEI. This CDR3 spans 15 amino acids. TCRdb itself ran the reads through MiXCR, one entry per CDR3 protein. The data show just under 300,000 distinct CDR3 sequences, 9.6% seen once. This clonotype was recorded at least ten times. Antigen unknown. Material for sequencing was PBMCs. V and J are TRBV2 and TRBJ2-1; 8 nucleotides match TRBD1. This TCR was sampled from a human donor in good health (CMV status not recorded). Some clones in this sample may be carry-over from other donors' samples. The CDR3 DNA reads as TGTGCCAGCAGTGTTCGGCAGGGGGCTTACAATGAGCAGTTCTTC. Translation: CASSVRQGAYNEQFF.